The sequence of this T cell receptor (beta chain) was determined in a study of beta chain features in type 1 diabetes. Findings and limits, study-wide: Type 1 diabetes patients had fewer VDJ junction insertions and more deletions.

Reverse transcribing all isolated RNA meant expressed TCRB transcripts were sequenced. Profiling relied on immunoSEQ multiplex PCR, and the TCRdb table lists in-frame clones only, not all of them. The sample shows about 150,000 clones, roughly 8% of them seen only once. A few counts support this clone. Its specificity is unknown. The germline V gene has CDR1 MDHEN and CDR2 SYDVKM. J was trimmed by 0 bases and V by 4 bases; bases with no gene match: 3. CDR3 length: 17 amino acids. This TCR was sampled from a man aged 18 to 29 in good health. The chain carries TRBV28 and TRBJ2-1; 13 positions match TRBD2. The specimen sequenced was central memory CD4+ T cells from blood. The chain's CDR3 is CASSSGLAGTSYNEQFF. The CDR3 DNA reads TGTGCCAGCAGTTCGGGACTAGCGGGAACCTCCTACAATGAGCAGTTCTTC.